Following are 25 T cell receptor beta chains from one sample sequenced in a study of CD8 T cells in Susac syndrome. When the RNA was reverse transcribed, random hexamers were used with an input of roughly 0.5 to 1 ug. TCRdb recomputed calls from the immunoSEQ multiplex PCR reads with MiXCR, one row per CDR3 protein. The table includes just over 80,000 distinct CDR3 sequences, around 94% detected once. Sequenced: CD8+ T cells from PBMCs. These receptors were taken from a human donor in good health.

The genes are TRBV4-1 and TRBJ1-6; D is perhaps TRBD1 (5 bases). This CDR3 is built from 17 residues. Trimming pared 1 base from V and 7 bases from J, leaving 17 bases between. Germline CDR1 and CDR2: MGHRA and YSYEKL. Here the CDR3 reads CASSQAPQGETNSPLHF. The CDR3 nucleotides are TGCGCCAGCAGCCAAGCACCTCAGGGTGAAACCAATTCACCCCTCCACTTT.

The genes are TRBV5-1 and TRBJ1-5; tentatively, D is TRBD1 (5 bases). V was trimmed by 0 bases and J by 3 bases, leaving 10 bases between them. There are 15 residues in the CDR3. From germline, CDR1 is SGHRS and CDR2 YFSETQ. The CDR3 nucleotides are TGCGCCAGCAGCTTGGCGGGGCAAGCCAATCAGCCCCAGCATTTT. It is translated as CASSLAGQANQPQHF.

The chain uses TRBV3-1 and TRBJ2-3; D remains unclear. The V gene lost 5 bases and the J gene lost 6 bases, with 12 bases spanning the gap. The CDR3 is made up of 13 amino acids. CDR1 is LGHDT and CDR2 is YNNKEL in the germline V gene (reference sequence). The CDR3 coding sequence is TGTGCCAGCAGCGCCCCTCTTGTGGATACGCAGTATTTT. It codes for CASSAPLVDTQYF.

This clonotype has a handful of counts. The V call is TRBV10-3, the J call TRBJ2-3; D might be TRBD2 (5 bases). Deletions cut 6 bases from V and 2 bases from J, with 18 bases between. CDR1 and CDR2 from the germline V gene are ENHRY and SYGVKD. The CDR3 totals 16 residues. The CDR3 loop reads CAIRTPLAGHTDTQYF. The CDR3 nucleotides read TGTGCCATCAGAACCCCCCTAGCCGGGCACACAGATACGCAGTATTTT.

This chain uses TRBV7-9 with TRBJ1-1, with D hard to call. V was cut by 5 bases and J by 10 bases, with 11 bases left in between. This CDR3 region has 11 residues. The germline CDR1 and CDR2 sequences are SEHNR and FQNEAQ (reference sequence). The CDR3 sequence: CASSRVDAAFF. CDR3 in DNA: TGTGCCAGCAGCCGGGTTGACGCAGCTTTCTTT. Full variable domain (remainder filled in from reference TRBV7-9 and TRBJ1-1): DTGVSQNPRHKITKRGQNVTFRCDPISEHNRLYWYRQTLGQGPEFLTYFQNEAQLEKSRLLSDRFSAERPKGSFSTLEIQRTEQGDSAMYLCASSRVDAAFFGQGTRLTVV.

This chain uses TRBV11-2 with TRBJ2-1, with D maybe TRBD1 (6 bases). This CDR3 has 14 residues. Germline V gene data show CDR1 as SGHAT and CDR2 as FQNNGV. V was shortened by 3 bases and J by 7 bases, with 13 bases between the two germline ends. This CDR3 is CASSFPQGQNEQFF. CDR3 DNA: TGTGCCAGCAGCTTCCCACAGGGCCAAAATGAGCAGTTCTTC.

This chain links TRBV6-1 with TRBJ1-4; D ambiguous. The CDR3 is made up of 16 amino acids. V was trimmed by 5 bases and J by 6 bases, leaving 19 bases between them. The V gene's germline CDR1 is MNHNS and CDR2 SASEGT. The CDR3 DNA reads TGTGCCAGCAGTCCTACTACTGCTCCGGCGTATGAAAAACTGTTTTTT. As protein: CASSPTTAPAYEKLFF.

This clonotype showed up just a few times. The rearrangement uses TRBV19 and TRBJ1-5; 8 bases are a match to TRBD1. Per germline, CDR1 LNHDA and CDR2 SQIVND (reference sequence). Trimming at V came to 3 bases and at J to 2 bases, leaving 3 bases not matched to a gene. The CDR3 has 15 residues. This CDR3 is CASSIWGQGNQPQHF. For the CDR3, the DNA is TGTGCCAGTAGTATCTGGGGACAGGGCAATCAGCCCCAGCATTTT.

The rearrangement uses TRBV9 and TRBJ1-5, with no clear D. The CDR3 spans 14 residues. Germline loops: CDR1 SGDLS, CDR2 YYNGEE. The germline V and J ends were trimmed by 1 base and 3 bases, with 8 bases remaining between them. CDR3 sequence: CASSVMADNQPQHF. The CDR3 DNA follows: TGTGCCAGCAGCGTAATGGCGGACAATCAGCCCCAGCATTTT.

The rearrangement uses TRBV29-1 and TRBJ2-1, with unresolved D. The ends were cut back, 1 base at V and 0 bases at J, with 13 bases in the middle. This CDR3 contains 16 residues. The germline gives CDR1 SQVTM, CDR2 ANQGSEA. CDR3: CSVEGVYGNSYNEQFF. The CDR3 nucleotides are TGCAGCGTTGAAGGGGTATATGGGAACTCCTACAATGAGCAGTTCTTC.

This chain joins TRBV20-1 and TRBJ1-5; unclear D gene. The CDR3 runs 12 residues. Germline CDR1 DFQATT, CDR2 SNEGSKA (reference sequence). Between the trimmed V and J ends, which lost 2 bases and 4 bases, there was a span of 6 bases. As DNA, the CDR3 is TGCAGTGCTAGATTCGGGAATCAGCCCCAGCATTTT. Translation gives CSARFGNQPQHF.

In this sample, this clonotype turned up once. The chain has TRBV11-2 and TRBJ1-1, with a tentative D call TRBD1 (5 bases). The V gene lost 5 bases and the J gene lost 6 bases, with 16 bases spanning the gap. CDR1 and CDR2 from the germline V gene are SGHAT and FQNNGV. The CDR3 covers 14 residues. Written as DNA, the CDR3 is TGTGCCAGCAGCCCCGCAGGGATGGGCGCTGAAGCTTTCTTT. Its translation: CASSPAGMGAEAFF.

The chain carries TRBV7-2 and TRBJ2-7; 10 positions agree with TRBD2. The CDR3 totals 15 residues. J lost 6 bases, V lost 4 bases, and 9 bases had no gene match. Per the germline V gene, CDR1 is SGHTA and CDR2 is FQGNSA. The CDR3 loop reads CASSWDLAGGPEQYF. CDR3 nucleotide sequence: TGTGCCAGCAGCTGGGACTTAGCGGGGGGTCCCGAGCAGTACTTC.

Here the CDR3 reads CASSQDLGQGLYGYTF. The CDR3 DNA is TGTGCCAGCAGCCAAGATCTGGGCCAGGGGCTTTATGGCTACACCTTC. The V and J genes are TRBV14 and TRBJ1-2; possible D gene TRBD1, 6 bases. The CDR3 runs 16 residues. Trimming left V 0 bases short and J 5 bases short, with 16 bases between. Germline V gives CDR1 SGHDN, CDR2 FVKESK.

This clonotype was detected only once. The chain employs TRBV27 and TRBJ1-5; D is unresolved. V lost 6 bases and J 2 bases, leaving 17 bases between the germline ends. Germline assignment: CDR1 MNHEY and CDR2 SMNVEV (reference sequence). This CDR3 spans 16 amino acids. This chain's CDR3 is CASSPELLAGNQPQHF. CDR3 bases: TGTGCCAGCAGCCCCGAGTTATTGGCGGGCAATCAGCCCCAGCATTTT.

The chain combines TRBV5-1 with TRBJ2-3; D perhaps matches TRBD2 (5 bases). Trimming cost V 0 bases and J 3 bases, with 8 bases left between them. The CDR3 loop spans 14 amino acids. Germline-derived CDR1 and CDR2 are SGHRS and YFSETQ. Written as DNA, the CDR3 is TGCGCCAGCAGCTTGGCCCCGGGGACAGATACGCAGTATTTT. It specifies CASSLAPGTDTQYF.

This clonotype was seen a single time. The V and J genes are TRBV7-9 and TRBJ1-5, with D hard to call. CDR1 is SEHNR and CDR2 is FQNEAQ in the germline V gene (reference sequence). The CDR3 totals 14 residues. Trimming pared 8 bases from V and 7 bases from J, leaving 18 bases between. DNA for the CDR3: TGTGCCAGCTCCCGGGGAGATTCAGGCCAGCCCCAGCATTTT. Its protein product is CASSRGDSGQPQHF.

V gene TRBV13 combines with J gene TRBJ2-2; TRBD2 matches at 16 bases. The germline V gene has CDR1 PRHDT and CDR2 FYEKMQ (reference sequence). Unmatched junction bases numbered 18, after V lost 5 bases and J lost 9 bases. This CDR3 contains 20 residues. CDR3 nucleotide sequence: TGTGCCAGCAGCCAACACCCGGGACTAGCGGGGGGGCGAAAGCTGCGGGAGCTGTTTTTT. This sequence encodes CASSQHPGLAGGRKLRELFF.

The rearrangement links TRBV6-5 to TRBJ2-7; D is unresolved. V was clipped by 4 bases and J by 4 bases, with 11 bases between them. Germline CDR1 and CDR2: MNHEY and SVGAGI. This CDR3 comprises 13 residues. For the CDR3, the DNA is TGTGCCAGCAGTTCTGGGGATCAATACGAGCAGTACTTC. Translation gives CASSSGDQYEQYF.

This chain joins TRBV9 and TRBJ2-6, with 9 bases lining up with TRBD2. The CDR3 length is 18 residues. Germline assignment: CDR1 SGDLS and CDR2 YYNGEE. Trimming removed 1 base from V and 4 bases from J; junction bases left unmatched: 9. The CDR3: CASSVQREARAGANVLTF. CDR3 DNA sequence: TGTGCCAGCAGCGTACAGCGGGAGGCCCGGGCCGGGGCCAACGTCCTGACTTTC.

The genes are TRBV9 and TRBJ2-1, with 8 nucleotides matching TRBD2. CDR1 is SGDLS and CDR2 is YYNGEE in the germline V gene. CDR3 length: 16 amino acids. Trimming at V came to 3 bases and at J to 5 bases, leaving 10 bases not matched to a gene. The CDR3 DNA sequence: TGTGCCAGCAGCGCTGCCGGGACTAGATCAGACAATGAGCAGTTCTTC. This gives the protein CASSAAGTRSDNEQFF.

V gene TRBV20-1 combines with J gene TRBJ1-1; no firm D call. The CDR3 is 16 amino acids. Germline V gene data show CDR1 as DFQATT and CDR2 as SNEGSKA (reference sequence). The V and J ends lost 0 bases and 0 bases respectively, with 14 bases between them. The CDR3 protein is CSARDRRVHMNTEAFF. CDR3 in DNA: TGCAGTGCTAGAGATCGCCGGGTTCACATGAACACTGAAGCTTTCTTT.

The CDR3 loop is CATSDLEEGTGQPQHF. Here the CDR3 DNA reads TGTGCCACCAGTGATTTGGAAGAGGGAACGGGGCAGCCCCAGCATTTT. The J gene is TRBJ1-5, the V gene TRBV24-1; D gene unclear. Trimming took off 0 bases at V and 7 bases at J, with 15 bases between the two ends. Germline V gene lookup returns CDR1 KGHDR and CDR2 SFDVKD. The CDR3 has 16 residues.

This chain links TRBV9 with TRBJ2-1; 10 nucleotides match TRBD2. Germline CDR1 reads SGDLS; CDR2 reads YYNGEE. Trimming at V came to 3 bases and at J to 2 bases, leaving 5 bases not matched to a gene. This CDR3 contains 16 residues. The chain's CDR3 is CASSGSSGSPYNEQFF. CDR3 coding DNA: TGTGCCAGCAGCGGATCTAGCGGGAGCCCCTACAATGAGCAGTTCTTC.

The CDR3 coding sequence is TGTGCCAGCAGGCCCCTTGGTAGCGGGGATACGCAGTATTTT. This sequence encodes CASRPLGSGDTQYF. The V gene is TRBV27, the J gene TRBJ2-3, with TRBD2 identical over 7 bases. Germline V gene sequence: CDR1 MNHEY, CDR2 SMNVEV (reference sequence). The CDR3 has 14 residues. Trimming at V came to 6 bases and at J to 6 bases, leaving 9 bases not matched to a gene.